Presented here are 25 T cell receptor beta chains from one specimen sequenced in a study of blood T cell repertoires in COVID-19. The protocol was immunoSEQ multiplex PCR, while the TCRdb copy is restricted to in-frame clones and leaves out a portion. The table includes 230,000 or so clones, roughly 85% detected once. The material sequenced was PBMCs or T cells enriched from blood (not recorded which). The receptors stem from a woman aged 40 to 55 with acute COVID-19.

The V call is TRBV18, the J call TRBJ1-2; TRBD1 might be the D (5 bases). This CDR3 has 15 amino acids. With 0 bases removed from V and 4 bases from J, the gap between germline ends came to 12 bases. The V gene's germline CDR1 is KGHSH and CDR2 LQKENI. CDR3 sequence reads: CASSPPSQGIYGYTF. Here the CDR3 DNA reads TGTGCCAGCTCACCACCGTCCCAGGGTATCTATGGCTACACCTTC. The variable domain in full, completed from reference TRBV18 and TRBJ1-2, reads NAGVMQNPRHLVRRRGQEARLRCSPMKGHSHVYWYRQLPEEGLKFMVYLQKENIIDESGMPKERFSAEFPKEGPSILRIQQVVRGDSAAYFCASSPPSQGIYGYTFGSGTRLTVV.

This clone showed up just a few times. V usage is TRBV12-5 and J usage is TRBJ1-5; weak D call: TRBD1 (5 bases). Trimming cost V 0 bases and J 1 base, with 13 bases left between them. This CDR3 contains 17 residues. Germline values: CDR1 LGHNT, CDR2 FRNRAP. For the CDR3, the DNA is TGTGCTAGTGGTTTGGTTCAGGGAAGTAGAAGCAATCAGCCCCAGCATTTT. It is translated as CASGLVQGSRSNQPQHF.

The chain couples TRBV5-1 to TRBJ2-1, with D perhaps TRBD1 (6 bases). CDR1 is SGHRS, CDR2 YFSETQ, per germline. V was clipped by 5 bases and J by 2 bases, with 11 bases between them. This CDR3 has 14 residues. CDR3 nucleotides: TGCGCCAGCAGATCAGGGGACGCCTACAATGAGCAGTTCTTC. This translates into CASRSGDAYNEQFF.

This chain uses TRBV5-1 with TRBJ2-5, with D possibly being TRBD2 (5 bases). The germline V gene encodes CDR1 SGHRS and CDR2 YFSETQ. V lost 5 bases and J 2 bases, leaving 22 bases between the germline ends. The CDR3 is 17 amino acids. The CDR3 loop is CASRDRILGRDQETQYF. The CDR3 region has the DNA TGCGCCAGCAGAGATCGAATCCTTGGACGGGATCAAGAGACCCAGTACTTC.

The rearrangement links TRBV5-5 to TRBJ1-4, with D maybe TRBD1 (5 bases). Germline V lookup: CDR1 SGHKS, CDR2 YYEKEE (reference sequence). Trimming took off 5 bases at V and 3 bases at J, with 11 bases between the two ends. This CDR3 contains 14 residues. The CDR3 is CASRVEGPNEKLFF. CDR3 bases: TGTGCCAGCAGGGTGGAGGGGCCTAATGAAAAACTGTTTTTT.

This chain connects TRBV11-2 to TRBJ1-1; no clear D gene. With 7 bases removed from V and 1 base from J, the gap between germline ends came to 13 bases. Germline V gives CDR1 SGHAT, CDR2 FQNNGV. This CDR3 is built from 14 residues. CDR3 nucleotide sequence: TGTGCCAGCACCGAACGAGGGAAGAACACTGAAGCTTTCTTT. Its protein is CASTERGKNTEAFF.

This sequence joins TRBV19 and TRBJ2-2; 10 bases are shared with TRBD1. CDR3 length equals 14 residues. Per germline, CDR1 LNHDA and CDR2 SQIVND (reference sequence). With 7 bases clipped from V and 5 bases from J, the junction kept 4 bases outside the gene matches. The CDR3 reads CASMTGGFTGELFF. The CDR3 bases are TGTGCCAGTATGACAGGGGGCTTTACCGGGGAGCTGTTTTTT.

The rearrangement uses TRBV5-1 and TRBJ1-4; D gene unclear. The CDR3 extends over 15 amino acids. Germline CDR1 is SGHRS and CDR2 is YFSETQ. Trimming left V 3 bases short and J 8 bases short, with 17 bases between. CDR3 amino acids: CASSSSGGVEEKLFF. The DNA of the CDR3 is TGCGCCAGCAGCTCGTCGGGCGGGGTGGAGGAAAAACTGTTTTTT.

This clone was observed at least ten times. V is TRBV9 and J is TRBJ2-1; possible D gene TRBD1, 6 bases. V dropped 3 bases and J dropped 13 bases, with 14 bases sitting between them. CDR1 and CDR2 from the germline V gene are SGDLS and YYNGEE. The length of the CDR3 is 12 residues. The CDR3 coding sequence is TGTGCCAGCAGCGCCAACCAGGGGCAACAGTTCTTC. The encoded protein is CASSANQGQQFF.

This chain joins TRBV24-1 and TRBJ2-1, with unresolved D. The germline CDR1 and CDR2 sequences are KGHDR and SFDVKD. V was cut by 2 bases and J by 5 bases, with 12 bases left in between. The CDR3 runs to 15 residues. CDR3 sequence: CATSDWQVPHNEQFF. CDR3 bases: TGTGCCACCAGTGATTGGCAGGTGCCCCACAATGAGCAGTTCTTC.

In DNA, the CDR3 is TGTGCCAGTAGTATAGGAGGGGACTGGTCACCCCTCCACTTT. It is translated as CASSIGGDWSPLHF. V gene TRBV19 combines with J gene TRBJ1-6, with TRBD1 as a possible D gene (5 bases). This CDR3 is 14 amino acids long. The V gene lost 1 base and the J gene lost 10 bases, with 11 bases spanning the gap. Germline V lookup: CDR1 LNHDA, CDR2 SQIVND (reference sequence).

Note on this clone: Other DNA sequences within the sample encode an identical CDR3. This rearrangement joins TRBV5-1 to TRBJ1-1; D gene unclear. Trimming took 5 bases from V and 2 from J, leaving 7 bases between them. Germline CDR1 and CDR2: SGHRS and YFSETQ. There are 12 residues in the CDR3. The CDR3 nucleotides read TGCGCCAGCAGGGGAGGCAACACTGAAGCTTTCTTT. Its protein product is CASRGGNTEAFF.

The chain joins TRBV28 to TRBJ2-7; 8 bases are a match to TRBD1. V shed 10 bases, J shed 4 bases, and the junction held 9 bases outside the gene matches. The CDR3 is made up of 13 amino acids. CDR1 MDHEN and CDR2 SYDVKM come from the germline V gene. CDR3 residues: CATQRQGTYEQYV. The CDR3 DNA reads as TGTGCCACCCAGAGACAGGGGACTTACGAGCAGTACGTC.

V and J are TRBV4-3 and TRBJ1-1; no reliable D call. The CDR3 has 15 residues. Germline V gene lookup returns CDR1 LGHNA and CDR2 YSLEER. The V end lost 1 base, the J end lost 1 base, and 10 bases lay between the germline ends. In DNA, the CDR3 is TGCGCCAGCAGCCAAGTCGAACGACAGAACACTGAAGCTTTCTTT. Translating it yields CASSQVERQNTEAFF.

V and J are TRBV24-1 and TRBJ2-2, with 8 bases lining up with TRBD2. Germline V gene lookup returns CDR1 KGHDR and CDR2 SFDVKD. The V and J ends lost 0 bases and 7 bases, in that order; junction bases with no gene match: 21. The CDR3 contains 21 residues. In DNA, the CDR3 is TGTGCCACCAGTGATTTGAAGACCTGGAGCGGGGGCCTCCGGGAGGGCGGGGAGCTGTTTTTT. As protein: CATSDLKTWSGGLREGGELFF.

The genes are TRBV4-2 and TRBJ1-2; possible D gene TRBD1, 5 bases. The germline V gene encodes CDR1 LGHNA and CDR2 YNFKEQ. The CDR3 is 17 residues long. Trimming shortened V by 0 bases and J by 6 bases, and 20 bases separated the two germline ends. The CDR3 DNA reads as TGTGCCAGCAGCCAAGAAGGCGTAGGGGCAGCAAGACATGGCTACACCTTC. It codes for CASSQEGVGAARHGYTF.

This chain connects TRBV19 to TRBJ1-6, with D unresolved. The germline V gene encodes CDR1 LNHDA and CDR2 SQIVND (reference sequence). The V and J ends lost 7 bases and 0 bases respectively, with 7 bases between them. The CDR3 is made up of 14 amino acids. The CDR3 region has the DNA TGTGCCAGTACACAGAGCTCCTATAATTCACCCCTCCACTTT. This sequence encodes CASTQSSYNSPLHF.

J is TRBJ1-5 and V is TRBV30; possible D gene TRBD1, 5 bases. This CDR3 comprises 15 residues. Germline loops: CDR1 GTSNPN, CDR2 SVGIG (reference sequence). Deletions cut 0 bases from V and 7 bases from J, with 16 bases between. In nucleotides, the CDR3 is TGTGCCTGGAGTGTACGGAGTCAGGGTAAACAGCCCCAGCATTTT. Translated: CAWSVRSQGKQPQHF.

The chain recombines TRBV5-1 with TRBJ2-2; D is possibly TRBD2 (6 bases). Germline V gene lookup returns CDR1 SGHRS and CDR2 YFSETQ. V shed 2 bases and J shed 7 bases, with 15 bases lying between them. CDR3 length: 15 amino acids. The CDR3 protein is CASSLVAVRSGELFF. CDR3 nucleotide sequence: TGCGCCAGCAGCTTAGTAGCGGTTAGAAGCGGGGAGCTGTTTTTT.

The chain links TRBV5-1 to TRBJ1-2; D unclear. Trimming took 4 bases from V and 0 from J, leaving 4 bases between them. Germline V gene data show CDR1 as SGHRS and CDR2 as YFSETQ. This CDR3 has 12 amino acids. CDR3 nucleotide sequence: TGCGCCAGCAGCCCGGCTAACTATGGCTACACCTTC. Protein sequence: CASSPANYGYTF.

This chain's CDR3 is CAWTRQGGHEQYV. The CDR3 region has the DNA TGTGCCTGGACCAGACAGGGGGGACACGAGCAGTACGTC. This sequence joins TRBV30 and TRBJ2-7, with TRBD1 identical over 9 bases. The CDR3 contains 13 residues. Germline lookup yields CDR1 GTSNPN and CDR2 SVGIG (reference sequence). The V and J ends lost 4 bases and 5 bases, in that order; junction bases with no gene match: 6.

The chain is built from TRBV7-2 and TRBJ2-7; D may be TRBD1 (6 bases). The CDR3 length is 16 residues. CDR1 and CDR2 from the germline V gene are SGHTA and FQGNSA. The V end lost 8 bases, the J end lost 5 bases, and 25 bases lay between the germline ends. CDR3: CASQGASQGSGNEQYF. CDR3 in DNA: TGTGCCAGCCAGGGAGCCTCACAGGGTTCTGGGAACGAGCAGTACTTC.

V gene TRBV6-5 combines with J gene TRBJ2-1; the D gene is possibly TRBD2 (5 bases). CDR3 size: 15 residues. Trimming left V 4 bases short and J 0 bases short, with 10 bases between. Germline CDR1 and CDR2: MNHEY and SVGAGI. CDR3 DNA: TGTGCCAGCAGTTCCACTAGTAGCTCCTACAATGAGCAGTTCTTC. This translates into CASSSTSSSYNEQFF.

This clone was seen a handful of times. The chain combines TRBV4-3 with TRBJ1-2, with a possible D match to TRBD1 (5 bases). The CDR3 has 12 residues. V was cut by 1 base and J by 8 bases, with 8 bases left in between. The germline gives CDR1 LGHNA, CDR2 YSLEER. CDR3 DNA sequence: TGCGCCAGCAGCCAAGGACACAGGGGCTACACCTTC. This encodes CASSQGHRGYTF.

The chain is built from TRBV4-2 and TRBJ1-2; TRBD1 is a possible D gene (5 bases). V was pared by 2 bases and J by 2 bases, with 21 bases between. Germline V lookup: CDR1 LGHNA, CDR2 YNFKEQ. The CDR3 sequence is 18 residues long. This CDR3 is CASSQIAPVDRLNYGYTF. In DNA, the CDR3 is TGTGCCAGCAGCCAAATCGCTCCTGTAGACAGACTGAACTATGGCTACACCTTC.